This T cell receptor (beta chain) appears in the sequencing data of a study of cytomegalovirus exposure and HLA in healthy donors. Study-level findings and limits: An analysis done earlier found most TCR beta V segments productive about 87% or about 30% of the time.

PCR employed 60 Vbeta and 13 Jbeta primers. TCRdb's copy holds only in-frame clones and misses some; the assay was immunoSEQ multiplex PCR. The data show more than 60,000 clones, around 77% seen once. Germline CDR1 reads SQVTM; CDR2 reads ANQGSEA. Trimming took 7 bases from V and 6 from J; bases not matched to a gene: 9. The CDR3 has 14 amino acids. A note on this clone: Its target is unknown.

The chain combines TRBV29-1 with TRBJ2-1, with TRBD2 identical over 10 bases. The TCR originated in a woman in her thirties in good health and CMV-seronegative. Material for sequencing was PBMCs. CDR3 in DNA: TGCAGCGCCGAAGGGGCTAGCGGGAGCAATGAGCAGTTCTTC. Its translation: CSAEGASGSNEQFF.